This T cell receptor (beta chain) was obtained from a study of beta chain features in type 1 diabetes. General study findings and limits: For cells with high TCR expression, cDNA sequencing could yield over-representation. There was a moderate but significant shortening of TCRB CDR3s in all four CD4+ subsets of Type 1 diabetes patients. There was no resolution here of whether HLA type influences TCRB rearrangement.

The CDR3 contains 15 residues. The J segment lost 3 bases and the V segment lost 2 bases, leaving 6 bases of the junction unmatched. Germline assignment: CDR1 SGHRS and CDR2 YFSETQ. TCRB transcripts that were expressed got sequenced, as all of the isolated RNA had been reverse transcribed. Naive, central memory and regulatory T cell samples averaged roughly 3.6 million reads. Only in-frame clones appear in the TCRdb table, and some are missing; sequencing was by immunoSEQ multiplex PCR. The sample includes about 660,000 clones, around an eighth of them seen just once. This clone has just a few counts. What it binds is not known.

J is TRBJ2-5 and V is TRBV5-1, with TRBD2 matching 8 bases. The sequence came from a man younger than 35 with type 1 diabetes. The material sequenced was naive CD4+ T cells from blood. CDR3 nucleotide sequence: TGCGCCAGCAGCTTTAGCGGGGCGGAAGAAGAGACCCAGTACTTC. Protein sequence: CASSFSGAEEETQYF.